These T cell receptor beta chains were read from a single sample in a study of T-cell reconstitution after alpha-beta-depleted transplantation in children. TCRdb reprocessed the PCR reads via MiXCR and lists one record per CDR3 protein. Of approximately 350,000 distinct CDR3 sequences listed, about a sixth are singletons. Sequences were derived from PBMCs, mostly from graft donor cells, sampled 360 days after TCRalphabeta/CD19-depleted stem cell transplant. These receptors originate from a male patient under 10 years old who had a stem cell transplant for acute lymphoblastic leukemia, so the T cells may come from the graft donor. CDR3s include the opening cysteine and the closing phenylalanine or tryptophan. A D gene is named only where the DNA matches it firmly. Size values are once, few and many counts, or a class for expanded clones, and some rows have none.

d_gene	v_gene	abundance	j_gene	CDR3nt	CDR3aa
TRBD2	TRBV9	NA	TRBJ2-7	TGTGCCAGCGGAACCGGGAGGGCCAGTTGGGACGAGCAGTACTTC	CASGTGRASWDEQYF
NA	TRBV12-3/TRBV12-4	few	TRBJ1-5	TGTGCCAGCACCACGACGGATTTCAATCAGCCCCAGCATTTT	CASTTTDFNQPQHF
TRBD2	TRBV28	many	TRBJ2-3	TGTGCCAGCAGAACTAGCGGGAGCACAGATACGCAGTATTTT	CASRTSGSTDTQYF
NA	TRBV4-1	NA	TRBJ1-1	TGCGCCAGCAGCCAACCCCAAAGGGGGAGAGCTGAAGCTTTCTTT	CASSQPQRGRAEAFF
NA	TRBV12-3/TRBV12-4	many	TRBJ1-1	TGTGCCAGCAGTTTAAGGACAGTCATGAACACTGAAGCTTTCTTT	CASSLRTVMNTEAFF
TRBD1	TRBV7-2	NA	TRBJ2-5	TGTGCCAGCAGCCCCCGAGGACAGGGGGTGGCCCGGGACCAGTACTTC	CASSPRGQGVARDQYF
NA	TRBV7-2	few	TRBJ2-7	TGTGCCAGCAGCTTAGCGGGAAGGGGGCGGGCGGAGGGGAGCTCCTACGAGCAGTACTTC	CASSLAGRGRAEGSSYEQYF
NA	TRBV29-1	few	TRBJ1-2	TGCAGCGTTGGGACCGGTCGGGGCTATGGCTACACCTTC	CSVGTGRGYGYTF
TRBD2	TRBV3-1	NA	TRBJ2-7	TGTGCCAGCTCCGATCGGAGAGGGCTAGCGGGAGGGGTCTCCTACGAGCAGTACTTC	CASSDRRGLAGGVSYEQYF
NA	TRBV18	many	TRBJ2-7	TGTGCCAGCTCACCAGGGACACCGTACGAGCAGTACTTC	CASSPGTPYEQYF
TRBD2	TRBV9	NA	TRBJ2-3	TGTGCCAGCAGCACCCAGACTAGCTGGAGCACAGATACGCAGTATTTT	CASSTQTSWSTDTQYF
NA	TRBV4-3	NA	TRBJ2-7	TGCGCCAGCAGCCAAGATCCGAGGGGAAGGGAGCAGTACTTC	CASSQDPRGREQYF
NA	TRBV7-6	few	TRBJ2-2	TGTGCCAGCAGCTGGGGGGAAAGAACCGGGGAGCTGTTTTTT	CASSWGERTGELFF
NA	TRBV18	NA	TRBJ2-7	TGTGCCAGCTCACCCAGACGGACGGTTACAGGCTCCTACGAGCAGTACTTC	CASSPRRTVTGSYEQYF
TRBD1	TRBV7-9	NA	TRBJ2-5	TGTGCCAGCAGCCGTGACAGGGCCGTGCAAGAGACCCAGTACTTC	CASSRDRAVQETQYF
NA	TRBV5-5	NA	TRBJ2-2	TGTGCCAGCAGCTTGGGCACAGGCGGGGAGCTGTTTTTT	CASSLGTGGELFF
NA	TRBV24-1	few	TRBJ2-1	TGTGCCACCAGGTCTATGGCGAATGAGCAGTTCTTC	CATRSMANEQFF
TRBD2	TRBV5-4	NA	TRBJ2-5	TGTGCCAGCAGCCGACTAGCGGGAGGGCAAGAGACCCAGTACTTC	CASSRLAGGQETQYF
TRBD1	TRBV12-3/TRBV12-4	NA	TRBJ1-6	TGTGCCAGCAGTTTTCGCTGGACAGGGGGAGGGTCACCCCTCCACTTT	CASSFRWTGGGSPLHF
NA	TRBV6-5	many	TRBJ2-7	TGTGCCAGCAGTTACGCCGCGGCAGACTCTCGCCCGGAGCAGTACTTC	CASSYAAADSRPEQYF
NA	TRBV7-3	few	TRBJ2-1	TGTGCCAGCAGCCCCTGGACTGTTTCCTACAATGAGCAGTTCTTC	CASSPWTVSYNEQFF
TRBD1	TRBV5-5	few	TRBJ2-1	TGTGCCAGCAGCACCCTTCAGGGGGCCATCCCCCATGAGCAGTTCTTC	CASSTLQGAIPHEQFF
NA	TRBV4-2	many	TRBJ2-1	TGTGCCAGCAGCCATCCCGGTAGCTATGAGCAGTTCTTC	CASSHPGSYEQFF
NA	TRBV19	few	TRBJ2-5	TGTGCCAGTAGTATAAATAGTGTCGGGGAGACCCAGTACTTC	CASSINSVGETQYF
NA	TRBV11-1	once	TRBJ2-7	TGTGCCAGCAGCTTAAACCTGGACAACTCCTACGAGCAGTACTTC	CASSLNLDNSYEQYF
TRBD1	TRBV20-1	NA	TRBJ1-6	TGCAGTGCTAGAGCCCTAGACAGGGACTATTCACCCCTCCACTTT	CSARALDRDYSPLHF
TRBD2	TRBV5-6	few	TRBJ2-7	TGTGCCAGCAGCCTCAGCGGGATGGGCTCCTACGAGCAGTACTTC	CASSLSGMGSYEQYF
TRBD1	TRBV24-1	NA	TRBJ2-1	TGTGCCACCAGTGATCCTGGGACAGGGTACAATGAGCAGTTCTTC	CATSDPGTGYNEQFF
TRBD1	TRBV9	NA	TRBJ2-7	TGTGCCAGCAGCCTAAAGACAGGGACCGAGCAGTACTTC	CASSLKTGTEQYF
TRBD2	TRBV13	few	TRBJ2-1	TGTGCCAGCAGCTCCCCCGACGGGCGGGGGTACAATGAGCAGTTCTTC	CASSSPDGRGYNEQFF
TRBD1	TRBV10-3	NA	TRBJ2-7	TGTGCCATCAGTGAGTACCGGGACAGCCCCTACGAGCAGTACTTC	CAISEYRDSPYEQYF
NA	TRBV7-9	NA	TRBJ2-1	TGTGCCAGCAGCTTAGGAGGGTTCAGTGAGCAGTTCTTC	CASSLGGFSEQFF
NA	TRBV9	few	TRBJ1-1	TGTGCCAGCAGCGTAGAAGACACCTTGAACACTGAAGCTTTCTTT	CASSVEDTLNTEAFF
TRBD2	TRBV9	NA	TRBJ2-1	TGTGCCAGCAGCGTAGGCGGAGGGACTAGCGGGGTACCCCATGAGCAGTTCTTC	CASSVGGGTSGVPHEQFF
NA	TRBV28	NA	TRBJ2-7	TGTGCCAGCAGTTTGACCGGGAGTGAGGGCGAGCAGTACTTC	CASSLTGSEGEQYF
TRBD2	TRBV7-3	NA	TRBJ2-1	TGTGCCAGCAGCTCTAGCGGGTTAGACAATGAGCAGTTCTTC	CASSSSGLDNEQFF
NA	TRBV6-6	few	TRBJ2-7	TGTGCCAGCAGTAACCTAGACGAGCAGTACTTC	CASSNLDEQYF
TRBD2	TRBV20-1	NA	TRBJ2-3	TGCAGTGCTAGAGCGCCACCAGGGGCGGGAGGTGGCACAGATACGCAGTATTTT	CSARAPPGAGGGTDTQYF
NA	TRBV21-1	few	TRBJ1-5	TGTGCCAGCAGCAAAGAGGGCCCGGCGGGGGGAAACATTAATAGCAATCAGCCCCAGCATTTT	CASSKEGPAGGNINSNQPQHF
NA	TRBV11-1	NA	TRBJ2-4	TGTGCCAGCAGCTCCCCGCTCGGGACGGATCTAGCCAAAAACATTCAGTACTTC	CASSSPLGTDLAKNIQYF
TRBD1	TRBV14	NA	TRBJ1-1	TGTGCCAGCAGCGACTACCCCGGGACAGGGGCTGAAGCTTTCTTT	CASSDYPGTGAEAFF
NA	TRBV6-2/TRBV6-3	NA	TRBJ2-5	TGTGCCAGCAGTCCAGGTCCTGCGACGCAAGAGACCCAGTACTTC	CASSPGPATQETQYF
NA	TRBV6-5	few	TRBJ2-2	TGTGCCAGCAGTTACTCGTGGTTGTGGACAGCGAACACCGGGGAGCTGTTTTTT	CASSYSWLWTANTGELFF
TRBD1	TRBV18	few	TRBJ2-7	TGTGCCAGCTCATCCGGGACAGGGGAGCAGTACTTC	CASSSGTGEQYF
TRBD1	TRBV29-1	NA	TRBJ2-3	TGCAGCGTTGAAGGTGACAGGGGGAGGTATTTT	CSVEGDRGRYF
TRBD1	TRBV4-1	NA	TRBJ2-5	TGCGCCAGCAGCCAACACGGGACAGCCCAAGAGACCCAGTACTTC	CASSQHGTAQETQYF
NA	TRBV7-9	few	TRBJ1-1	TGTGCCAGCAGCTCTCTCAGGCTCTCCGAAGCTTTCTTT	CASSSLRLSEAFF
NA	TRBV15	NA	TRBJ2-7	TGTGCCACCAGCAGATCCACTAGGTCCTACGAGCAGTACTTC	CATSRSTRSYEQYF
TRBD2	TRBV5-1	NA	TRBJ2-7	TGCGCCAGCAGCCCGACTAGCCAACCCTACGAGCAGTACTTC	CASSPTSQPYEQYF
NA	TRBV4-2	few	TRBJ2-1	TGTGCCAGCAGCCAAGAGGAGTTCCCGCACAATGAGCAGTTCTTC	CASSQEEFPHNEQFF
TRBD1	TRBV27	many	TRBJ2-1	TGTGCCAGCAGCCACCAGGGACAGGGGGCGAATGAGCAGTTCTTC	CASSHQGQGANEQFF
TRBD2	TRBV28	many	TRBJ2-3	TGTGCCAGCAGTTTAGTAGCGGGAGTAGCAGATACGCAGTATTTT	CASSLVAGVADTQYF
NA	TRBV28	many	TRBJ2-3	TGTGCCAGCAGTTATACCAGGGGCGGGGGCACAGATACGCAGTATTTT	CASSYTRGGGTDTQYF
NA	TRBV27	few	TRBJ1-6	TGTGCCAGCAGTATCCTAGCTCCGGGACACCTTGGGGATTCACCCCTCCACTTT	CASSILAPGHLGDSPLHF
NA	TRBV5-6	few	TRBJ2-1	TGTGCCAGCAGCCACTCTAGCGTGGGTGAGCAGTTCTTC	CASSHSSVGEQFF
NA	TRBV5-1	many	TRBJ2-3	TGCGCCAGCAGCTTTTATAACACAGATACGCAGTATTTT	CASSFYNTDTQYF
TRBD2	TRBV29-1	many	TRBJ2-1	TGCAGCGTTGAAGATACCCTAGCGGGAGGGCCCTCGGATGAGCAGTTCTTC	CSVEDTLAGGPSDEQFF
TRBD2	TRBV7-3	NA	TRBJ2-1	TGTGCCTGCAGCTTCCTAGCGGGAGGGCTTGTTGAGCAGTTCTTC	CACSFLAGGLVEQFF